The entry below describes one T cell receptor beta chain. The table came from immunoSEQ multiplex PCR; TCRdb's copy has only in-frame clones and leaves some out. The sample holds about 480,000 clones, over 75% seen once. This record belongs to a study of blood T cell repertoires in COVID-19. At the level of the study: Samples taken during acute and convalescent COVID-19 were collected in the United States, Italy and Spain. T cells, B-cell-depleted T cells, or PBMCs provided the cDNA or gDNA that served as material.

Symptom resolution, clearance, or two negative PCRs marked the recovered donors of Cohort 3. Source material: PBMCs or T cells enriched from blood (not recorded which). The origin of this receptor is a woman in her thirties or forties who had recovered from COVID-19.

CDR3 loop: CASSQGKAGVYGYTF. The CDR3 nucleotides are TGCGCCAGCAGCCAAGGAAAGGCGGGGGTCTACGGCTACACCTTC. V gene TRBV4-3 combines with J gene TRBJ1-2; D might be TRBD1 (5 bases). The CDR3 extends over 15 amino acids. V shed 1 base and J shed 8 bases, with 17 bases lying between them. From germline, CDR1 is LGHNA and CDR2 YSLEER.